This is a list of T cell receptor beta chains from one sample in a study of CD8 T cells in ankylosing spondylitis. TCRdb analysed the 5' RACE reads with MiXCR anew, one entry per CDR3 protein. Seen here are about 130,000 distinct CDR3 sequences, approximately 6.8% observed once, and the top ten hold 9% to 15%. What was sequenced was blood, either unsorted or a sorted T cell fraction (not recorded which). The origin of the receptors is a male donor with ankylosing spondylitis or in good health (not recorded which). The CDR3 runs from the conserved cysteine through the conserved F or W. D genes are given only for firm matches. The size of a clone is reported for some rows only, either as once, few or many, or as a class for expanded clones.

j_call | clone_size | d_call | v_call | cdr3_length | cdr3_nt | cdr3_aa
TRBJ1-1 | many | - | TRBV5-1 | 14 | TGCGCCAGCAGCTTGGGGGCAGGGGTGACTGAAGCTTTCTTT | CASSLGAGVTEAFF
TRBJ1-5 | many | - | TRBV12-3/TRBV12-4 | 15 | TGTGCCAGCACCACCGGCCAGGCTAGCAATCAGCCCCAGCATTTT | CASTTGQASNQPQHF
TRBJ1-4 | few | - | TRBV7-2 | 16 | TGTGCCAGCAGCACAGGACGCGCTTTTCGAGATGAAAAACTGTTTTTT | CASSTGRAFRDEKLFF
TRBJ2-1 | many | TRBD2 | TRBV5-1 | 15 | TGCGCCAGCAGTCGAGGACTAGCGGGAGCGTTTGAGCAGTTCTTC | CASSRGLAGAFEQFF
TRBJ2-7 | many | - | TRBV20-1 | 14 | TGCAGTGCTAGAGATAGGGGGAGGCCCTACGAGCAGTACTTC | CSARDRGRPYEQYF
TRBJ2-1 | many | - | TRBV30 | 15 | TGTGCCTGGAGTATAGCGGAAAGCTCCTACAATGAGCAGTTCTTC | CAWSIAESSYNEQFF
TRBJ1-1 | many | - | TRBV5-6 | 12 | TGTGCCAGCAGCTTGTGGGGGATTGAAGCTTTCTTT | CASSLWGIEAFF
TRBJ2-5 | many | - | TRBV3-1 | 15 | TGTGCCAGCAGCCAAGTGTTCGGGTATGGGGAGACCCAGTACTTC | CASSQVFGYGETQYF
TRBJ2-3 | many | - | TRBV12-3/TRBV12-4 | 16 | TGTGCCAGCACGAAAGGGCTAGCAATCGGCACAGATACGCAGTATTTT | CASTKGLAIGTDTQYF
TRBJ1-1 | many | - | TRBV20-1 | 17 | TGCAGTGCTAGTAGGGGGGTATGGACGGAGATGAACACTGAAGCTTTCTTT | CSASRGVWTEMNTEAFF
TRBJ1-1 | - | - | TRBV12-3/TRBV12-4 | 13 | TGTGCCAGTCAAGTCGGGGGGGGGACTGAAGCTTTCTTT | CASQVGGGTEAFF
TRBJ1-2 | many | - | TRBV4-1 | 16 | TGCGCCAGCAGCCAGGGCCCCAGGGGTATTGACTATGGCTACACCTTC | CASSQGPRGIDYGYTF
TRBJ2-7 | many | - | TRBV20-1 | 14 | TGCAGTGCTCATACCGGGACGGTAAACTACGAGCAGTACTTC | CSAHTGTVNYEQYF
TRBJ1-4 | many | - | TRBV5-1 | 15 | TGCGCCAGCAGCTTTTCCGGGAGAGTGGATGAAAAACTGTTTTTT | CASSFSGRVDEKLFF
TRBJ2-1 | many | TRBD1 | TRBV9 | 15 | TGTGCCAGCAGTTCCCTGGGACAGGGCTACAATGAGCAGTTCTTC | CASSSLGQGYNEQFF
TRBJ2-5 | - | - | TRBV20-1 | 14 | TGCAGTGCTCCGGTGGGGGGAATATTAGAGACCCAGTACTTC | CSAPVGGILETQYF
TRBJ1-1 | many | - | TRBV20-1 | 12 | TGCAGGTGTGGTAGGGGGGCAGCTGAAGCTTTCTTT | CRCGRGAAEAFF
TRBJ2-3 | many | - | TRBV20-1 | 13 | TGCAGTGCTAGATTTCTTGCGGCAGATACGCAGTATTTT | CSARFLAADTQYF
TRBJ1-5 | many | TRBD1 | TRBV29-1 | 13 | TGCAGCGTTCTGACAGGGGTCAATCAGCCCCAGCATTTT | CSVLTGVNQPQHF
TRBJ2-7 | many | TRBD2 | TRBV7-2 | 14 | TGTGCCAGCAACCCTAGCGGGAGGGTAGTTGAGCAGTACTTC | CASNPSGRVVEQYF
TRBJ1-1 | many | - | TRBV28 | 14 | TGTGCCAGCATTCCCGGGGGCATGAACACTGAAGCTTTCTTT | CASIPGGMNTEAFF
TRBJ2-7 | - | - | TRBV5-8 | 13 | TGTGCCAGCGGAGAGGGGCCCCCCTACGAGCAGTACTTC | CASGEGPPYEQYF
TRBJ2-2 | many | - | TRBV5-1 | 14 | TGCGCCAGCAGCGCAGGACAGAGGACCGGGGAGCTGTTTTTT | CASSAGQRTGELFF
TRBJ2-7 | many | - | TRBV20-1 | 13 | TGCAGTGCTGTTACAGGGAAAGGCTACGAGCAGTACTTC | CSAVTGKGYEQYF
TRBJ1-2 | many | - | TRBV20-1 | 13 | TGCAGCCCCTTCGGGTCCAATAACTATGGCTACACCTTC | CSPFGSNNYGYTF
TRBJ2-1 | many | - | TRBV6-2/TRBV6-3 | 17 | TGTGCCAGCAGTCGAGGGGGTCTCGCGGGAGTTAAGAATGAGCAGTTCTTC | CASSRGGLAGVKNEQFF
TRBJ2-7 | few | - | TRBV6-5 | 15 | TGTGCCAGCAGTTACGGTAAAGGGGTCATCCACGAGCAGTACTTC | CASSYGKGVIHEQYF
TRBJ2-7 | many | - | TRBV5-1 | 13 | TGCGCCAGCAGCTTGGCCGGGACGGACGAGCAGTACTTC | CASSLAGTDEQYF
TRBJ2-5 | many | - | TRBV15 | 13 | TGTGCCACCAGCAGAGGACAGCAAGAGACCCAGTACTTC | CATSRGQQETQYF